These 9 T cell receptor beta chains came from one sample sequenced in a study of cytomegalovirus exposure and HLA in healthy donors. Data came from immunoSEQ multiplex PCR; TCRdb stores just in-frame clones and leaves some out. The sample lists 150,000 to 200,000 clones; about four fifths were seen once. Sequencing input: PBMCs. The receptors come from a man in his late teens or twenties in good health and CMV-seropositive.

The J gene is TRBJ1-3, the V gene TRBV28, with 8 bases lining up with TRBD1. This CDR3 is 14 amino acids long. Trimming took 4 bases from V and 2 from J; bases not matched to a gene: 1. CDR1 and CDR2 from the germline V gene are MDHEN and SYDVKM. The CDR3 region has the DNA TGTGCCAGCAGTTCAGGGGGCACTGGAAACACCATATATTTT. It encodes CASSSGGTGNTIYF.

This clone occurred a few times. The V gene is TRBV6-5, the J gene TRBJ2-3; 9 bases are shared with TRBD1. Germline CDR1 is MNHEY and CDR2 is SVGAGI. Trimming cost V 9 bases and J 0 bases; bases outside gene matches: 4. The CDR3 is 14 amino acids. CDR3 nucleotides: TGTGCCAGTCAAGGGACAGGGAGCACAGATACGCAGTATTTT. Encoded protein: CASQGTGSTDTQYF.

The J gene is TRBJ2-1, the V gene TRBV11-2; D possibly corresponds to TRBD2 (5 bases). The germline V gene encodes CDR1 SGHAT and CDR2 FQNNGV. V lost 1 base and J lost 6, with 10 bases in between. CDR3 length equals 14 residues. CDR3 DNA sequence: TGTGCCAGCAGCTTAGCGGGAACGGCCAATGAGCAGTTCTTC. This sequence encodes CASSLAGTANEQFF.

The table lists this clone with many counts. CDR3: CASSLSILAPGGNTIYF. The DNA of the CDR3 is TGTGCCAGCAGTTTGAGCATCCTCGCCCCAGGTGGAAACACCATATATTTT. This sequence joins TRBV7-8 and TRBJ1-3; no clear D gene. The V and J ends lost 6 bases and 3 bases respectively, with 21 bases between them. Germline loops: CDR1 SGHVS, CDR2 FQNEAQ. The CDR3 extends over 17 amino acids.

This clone occurred once. This chain uses TRBV5-1 with TRBJ2-3, with 16 bases lining up with TRBD2. CDR1 is SGHRS and CDR2 is YFSETQ in the germline V gene. This CDR3 comprises 17 residues. Germline trimming cut 4 bases from V and 1 base from J; bases unmatched to any gene: 3. The CDR3 DNA reads as TGCGCCAGCAGCCAGGGACTAGCGGGAGGGGGCACAGATACGCAGTATTTT. Amino acid sequence: CASSQGLAGGGTDTQYF.

This chain joins TRBV7-2 and TRBJ1-2; 8 positions match TRBD1. Germline V gives CDR1 SGHTA, CDR2 FQGNSA. J lost 8 bases, V lost 5 bases, and 22 bases had no gene match. The CDR3 consists of 18 residues. CDR3 nucleotides: TGTGCCAGCAGCACCCCACGGGCGGGAGCAGGGGGCGCCTACGGCTACACCTTC. Its protein product is CASSTPRAGAGGAYGYTF. The whole variable domain, remainder taken from reference TRBV7-2 and TRBJ1-2, is GAGVSQSPSNKVTEKGKDVELRCDPISGHTALYWYRQSLGQGLEFLIYFQGNSAPDKSGLPSDRFSAERTGGSVSTLTIQRTQQEDSAVYLCASSTPRAGAGGAYGYTFGSGTRLTVV.

The chain carries TRBV30 and TRBJ2-7, with D perhaps TRBD2 (5 bases). This CDR3 has 12 amino acids. Trimming left V 2 bases short and J 5 bases short, with 10 bases between. CDR1 and CDR2 from the germline V gene are GTSNPN and SVGIG (reference sequence). Here the CDR3 DNA reads TGTGCCTGGAGTCTAATTAGCGACGAGCAGTACTTC. Encoded protein: CAWSLISDEQYF.

The chain links TRBV28 to TRBJ2-1, with D perhaps matching TRBD2 (6 bases). This CDR3 is 16 amino acids long. Germline assignment: CDR1 MDHEN and CDR2 SYDVKM. V was pared by 4 bases and J by 7 bases, with 20 bases between. The CDR3 reads CASSSAGTQGLNEQFF. CDR3 nucleotides: TGTGCCAGCAGTTCGGCCGGGACTCAGGGTCTGAATGAGCAGTTCTTC.

V is TRBV27 and J is TRBJ2-1; 8 bases are a match to TRBD2. J gave up 6 bases and V 2 bases, and 6 bases lay outside the gene matches. Germline assignment: CDR1 MNHEY and CDR2 SMNVEV (reference sequence). CDR3 size: 15 residues. The CDR3 reads CASSLISGRVNEQFF. As DNA, the CDR3 is TGTGCCAGCAGTTTAATAAGCGGGAGAGTCAATGAGCAGTTCTTC.